This TCR beta chain was sequenced during a study of shared clonotypes between healthy human individuals. Assay: immunoSEQ multiplex PCR; the TCRdb copy retains only in-frame clones and omits some. The sample contains about 2.1 million clones, around 93% of which appear only once. CD45RO-negative, CCR7-selected cells formed the naive CD8 fraction, which excluded terminally differentiated effector memory CD45RA+ cells. The CDR3 spans 17 residues. The trim removed 2 bases at V and 1 base at J, leaving 12 bases unmatched. CDR1 SGHRS and CDR2 YFSETQ come from the germline V gene. This rearrangement joins TRBV5-1 to TRBJ2-7, with TRBD2 identical over 7 bases. The sequence derives from a young man in good health. Some clones in this sample may be carry-over from other donors' samples. Sequencing was performed on naive CD8+ T cells from PBMCs. DNA of the CDR3: TGCGCCAGCAGCTTAAGTGGTGCGGGGGTCCGTTCCTACGAGCAGTACTTC. Residues: CASSLSGAGVRSYEQYF.